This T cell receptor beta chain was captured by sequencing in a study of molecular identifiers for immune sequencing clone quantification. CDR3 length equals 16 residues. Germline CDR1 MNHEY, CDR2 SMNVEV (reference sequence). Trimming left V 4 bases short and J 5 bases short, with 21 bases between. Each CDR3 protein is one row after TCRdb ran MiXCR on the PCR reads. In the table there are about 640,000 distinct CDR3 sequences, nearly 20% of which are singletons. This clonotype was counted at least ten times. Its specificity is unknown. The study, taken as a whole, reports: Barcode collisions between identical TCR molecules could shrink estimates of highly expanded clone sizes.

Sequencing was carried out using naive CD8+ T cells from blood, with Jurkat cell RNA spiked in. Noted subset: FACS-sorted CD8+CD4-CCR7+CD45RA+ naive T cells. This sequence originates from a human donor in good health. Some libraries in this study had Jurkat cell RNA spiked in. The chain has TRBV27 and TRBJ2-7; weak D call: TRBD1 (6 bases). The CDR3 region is CASSSTPTGNYDEQYF. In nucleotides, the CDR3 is TGTGCCAGCAGTTCTACACCAACAGGGAACTACGACGAGCAGTACTTC.